A single sample is the source of the 5 T cell receptor beta chains below, sequenced in a study of kidney transplant recipient with SARS-CoV-2 infection. Using its own MiXCR run on the reads, TCRdb lists one record per CDR3 protein. The table shows about 240,000 distinct CDR3 sequences, with about 30% occurring only once. Sample: a blood sample, taken at baseline and on roughly day 110 from a kidney transplant recipient. Receptor source: a male patient between 25 and 39 years old who had COVID-19 and was a kidney transplant recipient. The T cells may come from the graft donor.

This clonotype was detected only a few times. The V call is TRBV2, the J call TRBJ2-1; TRBD2 aligns across 9 bases. CDR1 is SNHLY, CDR2 FYNNEI, per germline. The CDR3 sequence is 15 residues long. V trimming: 4 bases; J trimming: 4 bases; junction bases outside the gene matches: 5. The CDR3 nucleotides are TGTGCCAGCAGTGGACAACTAGCGGGTTACAATGAGCAGTTCTTC. The encoded protein is CASSGQLAGYNEQFF.

The sample holds a few counts of this clonotype. This rearrangement joins TRBV5-1 to TRBJ2-5; D is possibly TRBD1 (6 bases). CDR1 is SGHRS, CDR2 YFSETQ, per germline. The CDR3 has 19 residues. The V gene lost 5 bases and the J gene lost 9 bases, with 35 bases spanning the gap. The CDR3 here is CASRRFTNLRDPAPGAQYF. CDR3 coding DNA: TGCGCCAGCAGGCGGTTTACCAACCTAAGAGACCCAGCTCCAGGGGCCCAGTACTTC.

The genes are TRBV30 and TRBJ2-1, with D uncertain. This CDR3 spans 11 amino acids. The V end was cut by 0 bases, the J end by 9 bases, with 6 bases between. The germline CDR1 and CDR2 sequences are GTSNPN and SVGIG (reference sequence). The CDR3 reads CAWSVKAEQFF. For the CDR3, the DNA is TGTGCCTGGAGTGTAAAGGCTGAGCAGTTCTTC.

V gene TRBV20-1 combines with J gene TRBJ2-5; a weak D match, TRBD2 (6 bases). The CDR3 is made up of 12 amino acids. The V gene's germline CDR1 is DFQATT and CDR2 SNEGSKA (reference sequence). V lost 6 bases, J lost 7 bases, and 15 bases lay in between. This CDR3 reads CSAGSLARTQYF. The CDR3 coding sequence is TGCAGTGCCGGGAGCTTGGCTCGGACCCAGTACTTC.

Note on this clonotype: This may stem from a read error, because a much larger clone lies one nucleotide away. The chain uses TRBV20-1 and TRBJ1-2; possibly TRBD1 for D (5 bases). There are 14 residues in the CDR3. Trimming removed 8 bases at V and 4 bases at J, with 20 bases between. Looked up from germline, CDR1 is DFQATT and CDR2 is SNEGSKA (reference sequence). Written as DNA, the CDR3 is TGCAGTACTAACTGGGGACCTGATGGCTATGGCTACACCTTC. Its protein product is CSTNWGPDGYGYTF.